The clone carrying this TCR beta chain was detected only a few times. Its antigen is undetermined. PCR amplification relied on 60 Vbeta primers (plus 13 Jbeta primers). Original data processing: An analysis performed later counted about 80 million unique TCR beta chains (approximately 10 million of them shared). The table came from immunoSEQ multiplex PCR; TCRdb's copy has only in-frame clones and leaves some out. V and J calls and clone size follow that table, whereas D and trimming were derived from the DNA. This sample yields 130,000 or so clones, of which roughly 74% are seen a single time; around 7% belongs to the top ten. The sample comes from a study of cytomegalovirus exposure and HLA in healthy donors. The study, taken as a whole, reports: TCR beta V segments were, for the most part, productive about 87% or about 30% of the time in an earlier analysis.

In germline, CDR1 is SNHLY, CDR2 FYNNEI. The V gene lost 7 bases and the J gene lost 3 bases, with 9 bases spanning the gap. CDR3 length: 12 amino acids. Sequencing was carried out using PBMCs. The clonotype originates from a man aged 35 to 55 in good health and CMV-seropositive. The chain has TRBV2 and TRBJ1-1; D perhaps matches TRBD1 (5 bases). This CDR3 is CASKGEDTEAFF. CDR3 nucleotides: TGTGCCAGCAAAGGGGAGGACACTGAAGCTTTCTTT.